This passage covers 18 T cell receptor beta chains from one sample sequenced in a study of cytomegalovirus exposure and HLA in healthy donors. Vbeta (60) and Jbeta (13) primers were used in the PCR. TCRdb keeps only in-frame clones here, not all; method: immunoSEQ multiplex PCR. The sample carries 110,000 to 150,000 clones, approximately 80% recorded once. The specimen was PBMCs. The receptors were sampled from a male donor in good health and CMV-seronegative.

The J gene is TRBJ2-7, the V gene TRBV18; 7 bases line up with TRBD1. There are 17 residues in the CDR3. With V trimmed by 3 bases and J by 0 bases, 11 bases remained unmatched. Germline loops: CDR1 KGHSH, CDR2 LQKENI. The CDR3 loop is CASSPTGYIKSSYEQYF. In nucleotides, the CDR3 is TGTGCCAGCTCACCGACAGGGTATATCAAAAGCTCCTACGAGCAGTACTTC.

The rearrangement links TRBV29-1 to TRBJ1-2, with D possibly being TRBD1 (6 bases). Germline CDR1 reads SQVTM; CDR2 reads ANQGSEA. The CDR3 is made up of 14 amino acids. Trimming cost V 6 bases and J 6 bases, with 20 bases left between them. CDR3 sequence reads: CSVDPSFGGHGYTF. Written as DNA, the CDR3 is TGCAGCGTAGACCCCTCATTCGGGGGGCATGGCTACACCTTC.

The chain links TRBV9 to TRBJ1-2, with TRBD1 as a possible D gene (6 bases). This CDR3 comprises 15 residues. Trimming shortened V by 1 base and J by 2 bases, and 12 bases separated the two germline ends. From germline, CDR1 is SGDLS and CDR2 YYNGEE. The DNA for the CDR3 is TGTGCCAGCAGCGTAAGCCAGGGACAAAACTATGGCTACACCTTC. Its protein is CASSVSQGQNYGYTF.

This chain connects TRBV9 to TRBJ2-3; TRBD2 agrees at 8 bases. Germline trimming cut 0 bases from V and 3 bases from J; bases unmatched to any gene: 3. Germline loops: CDR1 SGDLS, CDR2 YYNGEE. The CDR3 sequence is 15 residues long. Written as DNA, the CDR3 is TGTGCCAGCAGCGTAGCGGGGGGGCTAACAGATACGCAGTATTTT. Protein: CASSVAGGLTDTQYF. The variable domain in full, completed from reference TRBV9 and TRBJ2-3, reads DSGVTQTPKHLITATGQRVTLRCSPRSGDLSVYWYQQSLDQGLQFLIQYYNGEERAKGNILERFSAQQFPDLHSELNLSSLELGDSALYFCASSVAGGLTDTQYFGPGTRLTVL.

This chain connects TRBV19 to TRBJ2-3; 8 nucleotides align to TRBD2. This CDR3 spans 15 amino acids. Germline V lookup: CDR1 LNHDA, CDR2 SQIVND (reference sequence). Losses at the gene ends were 5 bases for V and 5 bases for J; bases not matched to a gene: 9. CDR3 in DNA: TGTGCCAGTAGTTATCCAGCGGGGGTCGGAGATACGCAGTATTTT. This gives the protein CASSYPAGVGDTQYF. Full variable domain (rest looked up from reference TRBV19 and TRBJ2-3): DGGITQSPKYLFRKEGQNVTLSCEQNLNHDAMYWYRQDPGQGLRLIYYSQIVNDFQKGDIAEGYSVSREKKESFPLTVTSAQKNPTAFYLCASSYPAGVGDTQYFGPGTRLTVL.

This chain links TRBV19 with TRBJ2-2, with TRBD2 as a possible D gene (5 bases). The CDR3 contains 14 residues. Germline loops: CDR1 LNHDA, CDR2 SQIVND (reference sequence). Trimming cost V 4 bases and J 0 bases, with 6 bases left between them. Written as DNA, the CDR3 is TGTGCCAGTAGTACGGGGACGAACACCGGGGAGCTGTTTTTT. Its protein is CASSTGTNTGELFF. Full variable domain (rest looked up from reference TRBV19 and TRBJ2-2): DGGITQSPKYLFRKEGQNVTLSCEQNLNHDAMYWYRQDPGQGLRLIYYSQIVNDFQKGDIAEGYSVSREKKESFPLTVTSAQKNPTAFYLCASSTGTNTGELFFGEGSRLTVL.

V is TRBV2 and J is TRBJ2-1, with 10 bases aligning to TRBD1. CDR3 length: 14 amino acids. The V segment lost 7 bases and the J segment 8 bases; nucleotides outside the gene matches: 8. Germline values: CDR1 SNHLY, CDR2 FYNNEI. The CDR3 region has the DNA TGTGCCAGCAATCGACAGGGGGCTCTGGATGAGCAGTTCTTC. Residues: CASNRQGALDEQFF.

This clone was found a few times. Here the CDR3 DNA reads TGTGCCAGCAGCTTAAATGGGCAGGGGAATGAGTTCTTC. Residues: CASSLNGQGNEFF. The V call is TRBV7-3, the J call TRBJ2-1; TRBD1 might be the D (6 bases). With 1 base removed from V and 14 bases from J, the gap between germline ends came to 15 bases. This CDR3 comprises 13 residues. CDR1 is SGHTA and CDR2 is FQGTGA in the germline V gene.

The gene calls are TRBV27 and TRBJ1-3, with D possibly TRBD1 on 5 matching bases. Trimming shortened V by 1 base and J by 2 bases, and 15 bases separated the two germline ends. Germline V CDR1 and CDR2: MNHEY, SMNVEV (reference sequence). CDR3 length equals 17 residues. CDR3 sequence (DNA): TGTGCCAGCAGTTTATACTCGCAGGGTGGACCTGGAAACACCATATATTTT. This sequence encodes CASSLYSQGGPGNTIYF.

This clone turned up a few times. CDR3 loop: CASSLAPHQGGGYTF. The DNA of the CDR3 is TGTGCCAGCAGCTTAGCACCCCACCAAGGGGGTGGCTACACCTTC. The genes are TRBV7-6 and TRBJ1-2; D is perhaps TRBD1 (6 bases). Germline V gene lookup returns CDR1 SGHVS and CDR2 FNYEAQ. V lost 0 bases and J 7 bases, leaving 15 bases between the germline ends. The CDR3 runs 15 residues.

The V call is TRBV4-3, the J call TRBJ1-1; D may be TRBD1 (6 bases). CDR3 length: 14 residues. V was clipped by 5 bases and J by 5 bases, with 15 bases between them. The V gene's germline CDR1 is LGHNA and CDR2 YSLEER. CDR3: CASSADRIVTEAFF. In DNA, the CDR3 is TGCGCCAGCAGCGCAGACAGGATTGTGACTGAAGCTTTCTTT.

CDR3 protein: CASSLALRQNSPLHF. CDR3 bases: TGTGCCAGCAGCTTAGCCCTAAGACAGAATTCACCCCTCCACTTT. The chain couples TRBV11-2 to TRBJ1-6; D may be TRBD1 (5 bases). V was cut by 1 base and J by 7 bases, with 11 bases left in between. CDR1 is SGHAT, CDR2 FQNNGV, per germline. The CDR3 has 15 residues.

The chain uses TRBV5-6 and TRBJ2-7; 8 nucleotides agree with TRBD2. The CDR3 covers 15 residues. The germline V gene encodes CDR1 SGHDT and CDR2 YYEEEE. With 4 bases clipped from V and 4 bases from J, the junction kept 10 bases outside the gene matches. CDR3 nucleotide sequence: TGTGCCAGCAGCGAGGGAGCGGGAGTTTGGTACGAGCAGTACTTC. This translates into CASSEGAGVWYEQYF. The whole variable domain, remainder taken from reference TRBV5-6 and TRBJ2-7, is DAGVTQSPTHLIKTRGQQVTLRCSPKSGHDTVSWYQQALGQGPQFIFQYYEEEERQRGNFPDRFSGHQFPNYSSELNVNALLLGDSALYLCASSEGAGVWYEQYFGPGTRLTVT.

This rearrangement joins TRBV27 to TRBJ1-6; D may be TRBD1 (5 bases). The CDR3 loop spans 13 amino acids. Trimming cost V 4 bases and J 6 bases, with 7 bases left between them. The germline V gene has CDR1 MNHEY and CDR2 SMNVEV (reference sequence). This CDR3 is CASSSQGNSPLHF. CDR3 bases: TGTGCCAGCAGTTCGCAGGGTAATTCACCCCTCCACTTT.

The chain joins TRBV6-5 to TRBJ1-5, with 9 bases fitting TRBD1. The CDR3 loop spans 15 amino acids. V was clipped by 6 bases and J by 0 bases; unmatched bases: 3. Germline CDR1 is MNHEY and CDR2 is SVGAGI. This CDR3 is CASSPDRGSNQPQHF. DNA for the CDR3: TGTGCCAGCAGCCCGGACAGGGGTAGCAATCAGCCCCAGCATTTT.

V gene TRBV15 combines with J gene TRBJ2-6; a weak D match, TRBD2 (5 bases). Germline lookup yields CDR1 LNHNV and CDR2 YYDKDF (reference sequence). Trimming took off 0 bases at V and 3 bases at J, with 15 bases between the two ends. The CDR3 runs to 18 residues. Here the CDR3 DNA reads TGTGCCACCAGCAGAGATTTCGGGGAGAGCGGTGGGGCCAACGTCCTGACTTTC. Translation gives CATSRDFGESGGANVLTF.

This sequence joins TRBV7-9 and TRBJ2-7; TRBD1 agrees at 8 bases. Germline CDR1 and CDR2: SEHNR and FQNEAQ (reference sequence). V shed 5 bases, J shed 1 base, and the junction held 19 bases outside the gene matches. The CDR3 runs to 19 residues. CDR3 nucleotide sequence: TGTGCCAGCAGCCGCCCCGGACAGGGAACACTCCGTTCGTCCTACGAGCAGTACTTC. Protein sequence: CASSRPGQGTLRSSYEQYF.

This clone was found a few times. V is TRBV11-2 and J is TRBJ2-5, with D tentatively TRBD2 (5 bases). This CDR3 is 13 amino acids long. Germline V gene sequence: CDR1 SGHAT, CDR2 FQNNGV. Trimming took off 2 bases at V and 5 bases at J, with 9 bases between the two ends. The CDR3 loop reads CASSLMGAETQYF. For the CDR3, the DNA is TGTGCCAGCAGCTTAATGGGAGCGGAGACCCAGTACTTC.